This T cell receptor beta chain stems from a study of shared clonotypes between healthy human individuals. Notes on the study in general: Blood was the only sampled material, and tissue repertoires likely differ.

With regard to this clone: Its antigen is undetermined.

The deep-level immunoSEQ assay was used. Sorted-subset replicate PCR reactions were performed with around 210 ng DNA, corresponding to tens of thousands of T cell genomes. Profiled with immunoSEQ multiplex PCR; TCRdb holds only in-frame clones, not every one. The table shows some 1.4 million clones, with 96% occurring only once. The clonotype was recovered from a man aged 25 to 40 in good health. Material for sequencing was naive CD4+ T cells sorted from blood. Described subset: CD45RA+ positively selected.

The CDR3 loop is CASIARDRTTDTQYF. The CDR3 nucleotides read TGCGCCAGCATCGCAAGGGATAGGACCACAGATACGCAGTATTTT. This rearrangement joins TRBV10-2 to TRBJ2-3; D gene uncertain. Between the trimmed V and J ends, which lost 7 bases and 2 bases, there was a span of 16 bases. Germline CDR1 reads WSHSY; CDR2 reads SAAADI. The CDR3 sequence is 15 residues long.